The clone carrying this TCR beta chain appeared a few times. This sample was taken from a study of human T cells and chemical hapten exposure. Study-level information: 2% DPC applied to a roughly 2 cm by roughly 2 cm arm area sensitized donors.

TCRdb independently ran MiXCR on the RACE reads; one entry per CDR3 protein. The repertoire holds roughly 260,000 distinct CDR3 sequences, with around 9.3% as singletons. This CDR3 is built from 14 residues. CDR1 and CDR2 (germline): DFQATT, SNEGSKA (reference sequence). V was trimmed by 8 bases and J by 3 bases, leaving 18 bases between them. Sample time point: pre-sensitization, week 0. Indicated treatment: therapeutic diphenylcyclopropenone sensitization with weekly scalp DPC. The receptor was isolated from a woman aged 40-49 years with alopecia areata. Some clones in this sample may be carry-over from other donors' samples. The chain links TRBV20-1 to TRBJ2-3; D gene unclear. Here the sequenced sample was whole blood, taken in connection with sensitization to the hapten diphenylcyclopropenone (DPC). This CDR3 reads CSPPQRARTDTQYF. As DNA, the CDR3 is TGCAGTCCCCCCCAAAGGGCGCGGACAGATACGCAGTATTTT.